This T cell receptor (beta chain) was recorded in a study of CD8+ T cells in alopecia areata. Across the whole study: For treated patients, severity scores reflected the percentage of scalp area affected.

Notes on the study in general: Scalp repertoires also include resident alphabeta T cells from normal skin. On tofacitinib, scalp and blood still held many of the expanded lesional clones. Lesional scalp exceeded normal scalp in clonality, especially in alopecia totalis/universalis.

Treatment described: oral pan-JAK inhibitor, 5-10 mg twice daily. RNA was isolated and reverse transcribed to cDNA, the sequencing template. The table came from immunoSEQ multiplex PCR; TCRdb's copy has only in-frame clones and leaves some out. The repertoire holds over 95,000 clones, about 58% seen once, with about 16% in the top ten. Comments on this clone: Its cognate antigen is unknown.

Looked up from germline, CDR1 is MNHEY and CDR2 is SMNVEV (reference sequence). V was cut by 5 bases and J by 8 bases, with 12 bases left in between. CDR3 length: 12 amino acids. The chain joins TRBV27 to TRBJ1-1; D gene unclear. The sample consisted of CD8+ T cells sorted from blood, taken at week 4, from a patient treated with tofacitinib. The sequence was collected from a human donor with alopecia areata. CDR3 protein: CASSTSGGEAFF. The DNA of the CDR3 is TGTGCCAGCAGTACCTCAGGTGGAGAAGCTTTCTTT.